This T cell receptor (beta chain) was captured in a study of spatial heterogeneity in lung cancer (dated by TCRdb to 2018 to 2020). General notes on the study: Beta-chain transcripts were consistently detected in greater numbers than alpha-chain transcripts, which likely reflected higher beta-chain transcript abundance. In the raw uncorrected reads, each unique combination of TCR and UMI appeared more than ten times on average. TCR repertoire features were related to nonsynonymous mutation counts determined by whole-exome sequencing of tumor tissue. In non-small cell lung cancer, the study quantitatively compared TCR alpha and beta repertoires across several tumor regions, matched nontumor lung, and blood. In tumor regions, TCR transcript counts showed a strong correlation with a T cell transcriptional module score from matched bulk RNA-seq. Both alpha and beta chains were TCR-sequenced in hundreds of tumor regions, under 80 matched nontumor lung samples and more than 50 PBMC samples obtained at surgery.

From the germline V gene (reference sequence), CDR1 is MNHEY and CDR2 is SMNVEV. The junction shows trimming of 5 bases on V and 3 bases on J, and the gene matches do not reach 15 bases of it. From the cysteine through the phenylalanine, the CDR3 covers 19 amino acids. Of the read, only the CDR3 DNA is kept; its 57 bases are in frame from base 1. A few counts support this clonotype. Which antigen it targets is not known. No base quality values were provided; no much bigger clone lies one nucleotide off. Library prep was done by 5' RACE. The run used a NextSeq 500. The TCR library protocol attached a unique molecular identifier to each TCR cDNA molecule to allow correction of PCR and sequencing errors. Per the original workflow: Decombinator tools were used for TCR identification, UMI-based error correction and CDR3 extraction. TCRs above a frequency of 2 per 1,000, corresponding to the top 1% of the tumor frequency distribution, were defined as expanded. Expanded tumor TCRs statistically deemed absent (corrected P<0.05) from at least one tumor region were classed as regional, and all other expanded tumor TCRs were classed as ubiquitous. Renyi diversity was calculated using the R vegan package after each repertoire was subsampled 100 times to 5,000 TCRs. CDR3 similarity networks were built from amino acid triplet string-kernel similarity, connecting CDR3s with pairwise similarity above 0.82. TCRdb cleaned the public reads at Q25 with fastp, built clones with MiXCR and kept in-frame beta chains. Every entry covers one CDR3 protein and lists the most common genes and DNA from its rows. For this entry, the V and J calls and clone size follow TCRdb and not the study's own pipeline. The sample table lists around 20,000 distinct CDR3 sequences, approximately 8.3% of them with a count of one. Of the sample, about 23% is held by the ten largest clones.

General study outcomes and caveats: Estimated TCR-seq coverage of tumor T cells was only about 6.5% for alpha chains and around 14% for beta chains. Counts of ubiquitous and regional expanded TCRs correlated with counts of ubiquitous and regional nonsynonymous mutations, respectively. Additional single-cell paired TCR alpha and beta sequencing was considered necessary to confirm, at a functional level, the hypothesis that regional TCRs recognize regional mutations. The tumor nonsynonymous mutation count correlated with the number of expanded intratumoral alpha and beta TCRs.

Reading the label with the study, this specimen's time point is: sample taken at primary tumor resection. The donors were 65 to 85 patients from the lung TRACERx cohort who had early-stage, untreated non-small cell lung cancer. For TCR sequencing, whole RNA was extracted from tumor and nontumor lung tissue, or from cryopreserved PBMC samples, and no cell sorting was done. Only patients with enough RNA available from two or more tumor regions were chosen for TCR sequencing. Before selection, tumor and adjacent nontumor lung specimens were reviewed by a lung pathologist. This receptor was obtained from a male donor with early-stage non-small cell lung cancer. The V and J segments used are TRBV27 and TRBJ1-4; TRBD1 lines up with 10 middle nucleotides. Sequenced here: lung tumor tissue, sampled at surgery. The CDR3 protein sequence reads: CASSVTGTGDPRANEKLFF. Read as DNA, the sequence is TGTGCCAGCAGTGTAACCGGGACAGGGGACCCGAGGGCTAATGAAAAACTGTTTTTT.